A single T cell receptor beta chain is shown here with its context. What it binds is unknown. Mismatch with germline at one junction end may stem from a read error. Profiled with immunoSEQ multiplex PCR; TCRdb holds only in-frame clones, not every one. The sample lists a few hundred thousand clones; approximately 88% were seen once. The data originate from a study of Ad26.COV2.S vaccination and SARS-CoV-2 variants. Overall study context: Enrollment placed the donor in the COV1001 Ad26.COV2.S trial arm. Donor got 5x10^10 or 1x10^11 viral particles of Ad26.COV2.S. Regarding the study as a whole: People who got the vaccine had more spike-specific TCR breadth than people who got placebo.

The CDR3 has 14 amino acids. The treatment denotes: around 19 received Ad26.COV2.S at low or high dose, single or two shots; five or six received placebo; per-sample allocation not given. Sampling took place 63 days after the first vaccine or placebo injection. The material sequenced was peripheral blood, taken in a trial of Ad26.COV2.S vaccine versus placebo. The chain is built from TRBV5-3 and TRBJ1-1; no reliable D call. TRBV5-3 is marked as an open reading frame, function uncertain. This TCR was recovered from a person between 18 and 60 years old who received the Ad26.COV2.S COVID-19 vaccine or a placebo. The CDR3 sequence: CARSLSGENAEAFF. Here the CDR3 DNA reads TGTGCCAGAAGCTTGAGCGGGGAGAACGCTGAAGCTTTCTTT.